Sequencing of this T cell receptor beta chain was carried out in a study of yellow fever vaccine responses in identical twins. TCRdb reprocessed the RT-PCR reads via MiXCR and lists one record per CDR3 protein. The table lists about 550 distinct CDR3 sequences, around 80% of them singletons, with about 40% in the top ten. Deletions cut 11 bases from V and 2 bases from J, with 14 bases between. From germline, CDR1 is SNHLY and CDR2 FYNNEI. This CDR3 is 13 amino acids long. The V call is TRBV2, the J call TRBJ2-3, with D possibly matching TRBD1 (5 bases). Sequenced here: T cells from blood (PBMCs), unsorted or a sorted subset (not recorded which), sampled before or after yellow fever vaccination (not recorded which). This sequence originates from a female donor who received the yellow fever vaccine. DNA of the CDR3: TGTGCCCGCCTTAGGGGCCTCACAGATACGCAGTATTTT. Protein: CARLRGLTDTQYF. The whole variable domain, filled in from reference TRBV2 and TRBJ2-3, reads EPEVTQTPSHQVTQMGQEVILRCVPISNHLYFYWYRQILGQKVEFLVSFYNNEISEKSEIFDDQFSVERPDGSNFTLKIRSTKLEDSAMYFCARLRGLTDTQYFGPGTRLTVL.